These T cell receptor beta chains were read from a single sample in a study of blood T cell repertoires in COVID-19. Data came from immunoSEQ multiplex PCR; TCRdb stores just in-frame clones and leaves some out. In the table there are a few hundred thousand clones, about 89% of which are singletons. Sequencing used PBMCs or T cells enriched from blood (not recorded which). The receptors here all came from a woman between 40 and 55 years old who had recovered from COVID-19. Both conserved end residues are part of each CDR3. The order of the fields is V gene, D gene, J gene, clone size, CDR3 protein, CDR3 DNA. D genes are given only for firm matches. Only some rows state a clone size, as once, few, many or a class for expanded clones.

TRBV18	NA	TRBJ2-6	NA	CASSPRVPSGANVLTF	TGTGCCAGCTCACCGCGGGTGCCCTCTGGGGCCAACGTCCTGACTTTC
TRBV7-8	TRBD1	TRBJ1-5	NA	CASSRWDRGDNQPQHF	TGTGCCAGCAGCCGGTGGGACAGGGGAGACAATCAGCCCCAGCATTTT
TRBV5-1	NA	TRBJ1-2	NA	CASSLEAFYGYTF	TGCGCCAGCAGCTTAGAGGCATTCTATGGCTACACCTTC
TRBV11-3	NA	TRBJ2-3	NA	CASSLAGGTDTQYF	TGTGCCAGCAGCTTAGCGGGGGGCACAGATACGCAGTATTTT
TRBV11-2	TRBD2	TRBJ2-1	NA	CASSFLLAGGPGEQFF	TGTGCCAGCAGCTTCTTGCTAGCGGGAGGGCCGGGGGAGCAGTTCTTC
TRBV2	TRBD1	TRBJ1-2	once	CASSENRGVYGYTF	TGTGCCAGCAGTGAGAACAGGGGAGTCTATGGCTACACCTTC
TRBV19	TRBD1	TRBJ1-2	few	CASSIPGTGAIHGYTF	TGTGCCAGTAGTATCCCAGGGACAGGGGCGATCCATGGCTACACCTTC
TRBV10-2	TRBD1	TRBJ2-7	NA	CASSTDREIYEQYF	TGCGCCAGCAGTACGGACAGGGAAATTTACGAGCAGTACTTC
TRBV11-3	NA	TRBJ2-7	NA	CASSLLGHPNSYEQYF	TGTGCCAGCAGCCTCCTTGGACACCCCAACTCCTACGAGCAGTACTTC
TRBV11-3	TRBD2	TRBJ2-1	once	CASSNLAAVNEQFF	TGTGCCAGCAGCAACCTAGCGGCAGTGAATGAGCAGTTCTTC
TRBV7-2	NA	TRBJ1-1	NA	CASSLVQGNTEAFF	TGTGCCAGCAGCTTAGTACAGGGGAACACTGAAGCTTTCTTT
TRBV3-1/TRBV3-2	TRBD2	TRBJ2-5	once	CASSPGGGQETQYF	TGTGCCAGCAGCCCGGGAGGGGGACAAGAGACCCAGTACTTC
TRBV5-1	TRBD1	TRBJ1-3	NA	CASSSDRGYGNTIYF	TGCGCCAGCAGCTCGGACAGGGGGTATGGAAACACCATATATTTT
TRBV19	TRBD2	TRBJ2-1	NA	CASSMGLAGVNEQFF	TGTGCCAGTAGTATGGGACTAGCGGGAGTCAACGAGCAGTTCTTC
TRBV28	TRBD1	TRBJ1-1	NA	CASSSGQQNTEAFF	TGTGCCAGCAGTTCGGGACAGCAAAACACTGAAGCTTTCTTT
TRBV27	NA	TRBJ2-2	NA	CASSPFGSYTGELFF	TGTGCCAGCAGTCCTTTCGGGTCCTACACCGGGGAGCTGTTTTTT
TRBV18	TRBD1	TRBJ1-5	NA	CASSPLGQGSGQPQHF	TGTGCCAGCTCACCACTGGGACAGGGCAGCGGCCAGCCCCAGCATTTT
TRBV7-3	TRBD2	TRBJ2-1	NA	CASSFRSGGGSYNEQFF	TGTGCCAGCAGCTTCCGGAGTGGGGGGGGATCCTACAATGAGCAGTTCTTC
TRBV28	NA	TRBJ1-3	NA	CASSLLRDYSGNTIYF	TGTGCCAGCAGTTTATTGCGGGACTACTCTGGAAACACCATATATTTT
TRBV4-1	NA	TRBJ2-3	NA	CASSQDQPGVGTQYF	TGCGCCAGCAGCCAAGACCAGCCGGGTGTAGGTACGCAGTATTTT
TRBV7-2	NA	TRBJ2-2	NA	CASRSQGTGELFF	TGTGCCAGCAGATCCCAGGGTACCGGGGAGCTGTTTTTT
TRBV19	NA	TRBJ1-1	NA	CATFPPFRGTEAFF	TGTGCCACTTTTCCCCCTTTCAGGGGCACTGAAGCTTTCTTT
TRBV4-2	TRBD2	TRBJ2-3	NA	CASSQEGGLSTDTQYF	TGTGCCAGCAGCCAAGAGGGGGGACTATCCACAGATACGCAGTATTTT
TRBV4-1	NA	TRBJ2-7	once	CASSQVYREGEQYF	TGCGCCAGCAGCCAAGTTTACAGGGAAGGCGAGCAGTACTTC
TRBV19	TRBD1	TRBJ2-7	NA	CASSSGKGQGPYEQYF	TGTGCCAGTAGTAGTGGAAAGGGACAGGGCCCCTACGAGCAGTACTTC
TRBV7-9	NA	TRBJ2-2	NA	CASSADYLANTGELFF	TGTGCCAGCAGCGCGGACTACCTCGCGAACACCGGGGAGCTGTTTTTT
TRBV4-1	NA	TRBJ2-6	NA	CASSQGPQAGANVLTF	TGCGCCAGCAGCCAGGGCCCGCAGGCTGGGGCCAACGTCCTGACTTTC
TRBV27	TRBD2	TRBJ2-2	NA	CASRMGGTGELFF	TGTGCCAGTAGGATGGGAGGGACCGGGGAGCTGTTTTTT
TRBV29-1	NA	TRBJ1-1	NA	CSVAPDREAFF	TGCAGCGTCGCTCCGGACAGAGAAGCTTTCTTT
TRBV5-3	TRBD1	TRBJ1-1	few	CARSCRGAAFF	TGTGCCAGAAGCTGCAGGGGGGCGGCTTTCTTT
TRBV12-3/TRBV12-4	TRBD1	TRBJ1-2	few	CASSSGGHPTF	TGTGCCAGCAGTTCAGGGGGCCATCCGACCTTC
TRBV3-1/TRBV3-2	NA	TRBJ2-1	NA	CASSQALASSYNEQFF	TGTGCCAGCAGCCAGGCCCTAGCCAGCTCCTACAATGAGCAGTTCTTC
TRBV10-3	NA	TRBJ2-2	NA	CAIIGTPNTGELFF	TGTGCCATCATAGGGACTCCAAACACCGGGGAGCTGTTTTTT
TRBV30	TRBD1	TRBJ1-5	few	CAWSVEGALINQPQHF	TGTGCCTGGAGTGTTGAGGGGGCACTGATAAATCAGCCCCAGCATTTT
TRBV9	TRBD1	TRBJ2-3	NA	CASSVVGQGEDTQYF	TGTGCCAGCAGCGTAGTGGGACAGGGTGAAGATACGCAGTATTTT
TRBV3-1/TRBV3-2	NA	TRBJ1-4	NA	CASSQDWSNEKLFF	TGTGCCAGCAGCCAAGATTGGAGTAATGAAAAACTGTTTTTT
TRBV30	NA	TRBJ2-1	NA	CAWRQGSYNEQFF	TGTGCCTGGAGACAGGGTTCCTACAATGAGCAGTTCTTC
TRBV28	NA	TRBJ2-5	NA	CASSPGGGGGQETQYF	TGTGCCAGCAGTCCCGGGGGCGGGGGCGGCCAAGAGACCCAGTACTTC
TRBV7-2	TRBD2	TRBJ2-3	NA	CASSLSVGGFGGTDTQYF	TGTGCCAGCAGCTTATCTGTCGGGGGGTTCGGTGGGACAGATACGCAGTATTTT
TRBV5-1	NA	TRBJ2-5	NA	CASSNPEGSGETQYF	TGCGCCAGCAGCAATCCGGAGGGGAGTGGGGAGACCCAGTACTTC
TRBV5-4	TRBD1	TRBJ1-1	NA	CASSPPDRRTEAFF	TGTGCCAGCAGCCCCCCGGACAGGAGGACTGAAGCTTTCTTT
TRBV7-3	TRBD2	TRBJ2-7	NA	CASSLLAGGGEQYF	TGTGCCAGCAGCTTACTAGCGGGGGGTGGTGAGCAGTACTTC
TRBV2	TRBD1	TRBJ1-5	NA	CASRGTGRDQPQHF	TGTGCCAGCAGAGGGACAGGTCGCGATCAGCCCCAGCATTTT
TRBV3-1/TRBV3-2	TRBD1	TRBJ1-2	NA	CASSPGTGPNYGYTF	TGTGCCAGCAGCCCCGGGACAGGGCCAAACTATGGCTACACCTTC
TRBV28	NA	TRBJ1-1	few	CASRSMGGSTEAFF	TGTGCCAGCAGGAGCATGGGGGGGTCCACTGAAGCTTTCTTT
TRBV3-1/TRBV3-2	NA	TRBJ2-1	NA	CASSQDLGYNEQFF	TGTGCCAGCAGCCAAGACCTAGGCTACAATGAGCAGTTCTTC
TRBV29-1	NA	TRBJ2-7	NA	CSVDRGDSYEQYF	TGCAGCGTTGACAGGGGTGACTCCTACGAGCAGTACTTC
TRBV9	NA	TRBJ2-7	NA	CASSSTGHSMEQYF	TGTGCCAGCAGCTCCACGGGACACTCCATGGAGCAGTACTTC
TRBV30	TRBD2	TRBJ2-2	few	CAWTSGVGDTGELFF	TGTGCCTGGACTAGCGGGGTGGGGGACACCGGGGAGCTGTTTTTT
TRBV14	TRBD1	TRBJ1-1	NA	CASSLWTGGNTEAFF	TGTGCCAGCAGCCTCTGGACAGGGGGCAACACTGAAGCTTTCTTT
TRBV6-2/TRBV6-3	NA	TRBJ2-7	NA	CASSMGPGISYEQYF	TGTGCCAGCAGTATGGGTCCAGGGATCTCCTACGAGCAGTACTTC
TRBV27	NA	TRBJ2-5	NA	CASSLGDRSQETQYF	TGTGCCAGCAGTTTGGGTGACAGGAGCCAAGAGACCCAGTACTTC
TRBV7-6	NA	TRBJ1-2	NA	CASSSLLTGSGTF	TGTGCCAGCAGCTCGCTGCTTACAGGGTCGGGGACCTTC
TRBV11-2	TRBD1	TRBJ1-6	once	CASSPPGTGIYSPLHF	TGTGCCAGCAGCCCCCCCGGGACAGGGATTTATTCACCCCTCCACTTT
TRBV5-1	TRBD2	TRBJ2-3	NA	CASSLRVETSGGAANTQYF	TGCGCCAGCAGCTTACGCGTCGAGACTAGCGGGGGGGCAGCAAATACGCAGTATTTT